This TCR beta chain originates from a study of post-analysis software for immune sequencing data. Across the whole study: Relapsing-remitting, secondary progressive and progressive-relapsing courses of multiple sclerosis were included.

Study conclusions and caveats: Elevated frequency relative to controls characterized several TRBV segments in patients, TRBV5-6, TRBV5-1 and TRBV20-1 among them. The normalized Chao1 diversity of multiple sclerosis patients was significantly lower than that of controls.

Incorporated into the TCR beta cDNA libraries were unique molecular identifiers, which served to reduce PCR and sequencing biases. From roughly 1 to 10 million T cells, roughly 540,000 cDNA molecules were obtained. TCRdb re-derived calls from the PCR reads in MiXCR, one entry per CDR3 protein. The sample has more than 450,000 distinct CDR3 sequences; about a third are singletons. Details on this clonotype: Its antigen is currently unknown.

Trimming took off 6 bases at V and 0 bases at J, with 11 bases between the two ends. There are 13 residues in the CDR3. Germline V gives CDR1 DFQATT, CDR2 SNEGSKA (reference sequence). This TCR derives from a girl aged 2 to 17 with multiple sclerosis. Sequencing was done on a sample of blood. The V call is TRBV20-1, the J call TRBJ1-2; no clear D gene. Written as DNA, the CDR3 is TGCAGTGCGCCGATCGGGACTAACTATGGCTACACCTTC. It codes for CSAPIGTNYGYTF.